These 9 T cell receptor beta chains came from one sample sequenced in a study of Ad26.COV2.S vaccination and SARS-CoV-2 variants. Sequencing used immunoSEQ multiplex PCR; TCRdb keeps in-frame clones, though not all of them. The table has over 300,000 clones, 83% seen once. Treatment reported: 19 received Ad26.COV2.S at low or high dose, single or two shots; five or six received placebo; per-sample allocation not given. Day 63 after the first injection of vaccine or placebo was the sampling time. The sample was peripheral blood, taken in a trial of Ad26.COV2.S vaccine versus placebo. Source of these receptors: a person between 18 and 60 years old who received the Ad26.COV2.S COVID-19 vaccine or a placebo.

There are many counts of this clone. CDR3 nucleotide sequence: TGTGCCAGCAGTTTGGGGGCAGGGCTGAACACTGAAGCTTTCTTT. Its protein is CASSLGAGLNTEAFF. The rearrangement links TRBV27 to TRBJ1-1, with D perhaps matching TRBD1 (6 bases). Deletions cut 3 bases from V and 0 bases from J, with 11 bases between. The CDR3 is 15 amino acids. Germline lookup yields CDR1 MNHEY and CDR2 SMNVEV (reference sequence).

The rearrangement joins TRBV6-6 to TRBJ2-7; the match to TRBD2 covers 8 bases. V gave up 8 bases and J gave up 5 bases; unmatched junction bases: 8. The CDR3 loop spans 13 amino acids. Germline CDR1 is MNHNY and CDR2 is SVGAGI (reference sequence). Written as DNA, the CDR3 is TGTGCCAGCTCCGGGGGGGGGTCCAACGAGCAGTACTTC. This codes for CASSGGGSNEQYF.

The rearrangement joins TRBV25-1 to TRBJ1-1; 7 nucleotides line up with TRBD1. The junction had 5 bases not matched to a gene; V was cut back by 7 bases and J by 3 bases. The germline V gene encodes CDR1 MGHDK and CDR2 SYGVNS. There are 13 residues in the CDR3. The CDR3 here is CASTPRGDTEAFF. CDR3 coding DNA: TGTGCCAGCACACCCAGGGGGGACACTGAAGCTTTCTTT.

The chain has TRBV18 and TRBJ1-2, with D unclear. The CDR3 consists of 16 residues. The ends were cut back, 2 bases at V and 3 bases at J, with 16 bases in the middle. CDR1 KGHSH and CDR2 LQKENI come from the germline V gene. Here the CDR3 DNA reads TGTGCCAGCTCACCAAGCCGGGCCCTTTCTGACTATGGCTACACCTTC. Residues: CASSPSRALSDYGYTF. Full variable domain (rest looked up from reference TRBV18 and TRBJ1-2): NAGVMQNPRHLVRRRGQEARLRCSPMKGHSHVYWYRQLPEEGLKFMVYLQKENIIDESGMPKERFSAEFPKEGPSILRIQQVVRGDSAAYFCASSPSRALSDYGYTFGSGTRLTVV.

J is TRBJ2-7 and V is TRBV11-3, with D hard to call. The germline CDR1 and CDR2 sequences are SGHNT and YENEEA. V lost 6 bases and J lost 2, with 17 bases in between. The CDR3 is made up of 15 amino acids. CDR3 amino acids: CASSPRPGHTYEQYF. CDR3 nucleotides: TGTGCCAGCAGTCCCAGACCCGGTCATACCTACGAGCAGTACTTC.

This clone was seen a few times. The chain couples TRBV15 to TRBJ1-1; D is uncertain. Germline CDR1 LNHNV, CDR2 YYDKDF (reference sequence). The CDR3 contains 15 residues. Trimming cost V 0 bases and J 0 bases, with 8 bases left between them. CDR3 sequence (DNA): TGTGCCACCAGCAGAGAGGCAACTGTGAACACTGAAGCTTTCTTT. Translated, it gives CATSREATVNTEAFF.

The chain uses TRBV4-2 and TRBJ1-4; D possibly corresponds to TRBD1 (5 bases). V was shortened by 1 base and J by 5 bases, with 11 bases between the two germline ends. The CDR3 is made up of 15 amino acids. From germline, CDR1 is LGHNA and CDR2 YNFKEQ. The CDR3 coding sequence is TGTGCCAGCAGCCAAGTTTCCCAGGGAAATGAAAAACTGTTTTTT. As protein: CASSQVSQGNEKLFF.

The rearrangement uses TRBV10-1 and TRBJ2-5; D gene unclear. V dropped 0 bases and J dropped 1 base, with 6 bases sitting between them. The CDR3 has 14 amino acids. The germline gives CDR1 WNHNN, CDR2 SYGVQD (reference sequence). The CDR3 DNA reads as TGCGCCAGCAGTGAGTCGGGCGGCCAAGAGACCCAGTACTTC. Translated: CASSESGGQETQYF.

The V call is TRBV6-2 or TRBV6-3, the J call TRBJ2-3; D might be TRBD1 or TRBD2, each matching 6 bases. This CDR3 comprises 17 residues. The V gene's germline CDR1 is MNHEY and CDR2 SVGEGT. V gave up 0 bases and J gave up 2 bases, with 15 bases separating them. Here the CDR3 reads CASSYSTGGADTDTQYF. The DNA for the CDR3 is TGTGCCAGCAGTTACTCGACAGGCGGGGCAGACACAGATACGCAGTATTTT.